This T cell receptor beta chain was sequenced during a study of cytomegalovirus exposure and HLA in healthy donors. Whole-study findings and limits: The authors reported that TCR beta sequences could predict HLA-A and HLA-B alleles. These predictions were accurate for most subjects in the first cohort. Being indistinguishable, some V segments were excluded, TRBV6-2 and TRBV6-3 among them. About 87% or about 30% of the time was how often most TCR beta V segments were productive, according to an earlier analysis.

Remarks on this clone: Its specificity is unknown.

Germline CDR1 SGHNT, CDR2 YENEEA. The CDR3 covers 15 residues. The V end lost 1 base, the J end lost 4 bases, and 13 bases lay between the germline ends. The PCR had 60 Vbeta and 13 Jbeta primers. Some clones are missing from TCRdb's copy, which holds only in-frame ones; the method was immunoSEQ multiplex PCR. The sample has some 150,000 clones, 75% to 80% seen once. The origin of this receptor is a man aged 18 to 29 in good health and CMV-seronegative. The rearrangement uses TRBV11-3 and TRBJ1-1; no clear D. The sample taken for sequencing was PBMCs. The CDR3 nucleotides are TGTGCCAGCAGCTTAGTCGAGGCCAGTGGCACTGAAGCTTTCTTT. Translation gives CASSLVEASGTEAFF.